These 17 T cell receptor beta chains share one sample of origin, sequenced in a study of human T cells and chemical hapten exposure. From the RACE reads, TCRdb called clonotypes with MiXCR, one entry per CDR3 protein. The sample shows about 74,000 distinct CDR3 sequences, approximately 29% of them seen only once. Specified time point: patch test 1, 2 weeks after DPC sensitization. Treatment given: therapeutic diphenylcyclopropenone sensitization with weekly scalp DPC. The material sequenced was whole blood, taken in connection with sensitization to the hapten diphenylcyclopropenone (DPC). The receptors originated from a man between 35 and 55 years old with alopecia areata. Some clones in this sample may be carry-over from other donors' samples.

The rearrangement joins TRBV7-8 to TRBJ2-5; 7 bases are a match to TRBD2. Per germline, CDR1 SGHVS and CDR2 FQNEAQ. Unmatched junction bases numbered 11, after V lost 0 bases and J lost 1 base. The CDR3 is made up of 18 amino acids. The CDR3 spells CASSLAGWGGGPQETQYF. The CDR3 region has the DNA TGTGCCAGCAGCTTAGCGGGTTGGGGGGGAGGCCCCCAAGAGACCCAGTACTTC.

The CDR3 loop reads CASSWSNEQFF. The CDR3 bases are TGTGCCAGCAGTTGGAGTAATGAGCAGTTCTTC. J is TRBJ2-1 and V is TRBV28, with unresolved D. The CDR3 loop spans 11 amino acids. Germline CDR1 MDHEN, CDR2 SYDVKM. Trimming removed 4 bases from V and 7 bases from J, with 5 bases in between.

The chain couples TRBV5-1 to TRBJ2-3; 10 bases map to TRBD1. Germline V gene sequence: CDR1 SGHRS, CDR2 YFSETQ. The CDR3 covers 16 residues. V trimming: 2 bases; J trimming: 2 bases; junction bases outside the gene matches: 5. In DNA, the CDR3 is TGCGCCAGCAGCTTAAAGACAGGGGGCGACACAGATACGCAGTATTTT. Amino acid sequence: CASSLKTGGDTDTQYF.

The chain has TRBV12-3 or TRBV12-4 and TRBJ2-3; no clear D gene. The CDR3 covers 15 residues. Trimming left V 0 bases short and J 1 base short, with 8 bases between. In nucleotides, the CDR3 is TGTGCCAGCAGTTTAGCGGAGCATGGCACAGATACGCAGTATTTT. Amino acid sequence: CASSLAEHGTDTQYF.

This chain joins TRBV24-1 and TRBJ2-4; D ambiguous. CDR3 size: 13 residues. Germline V gene data show CDR1 as KGHDR and CDR2 as SFDVKD. V was shortened by 0 bases and J by 5 bases, with 4 bases between the two germline ends. CDR3 nucleotides: TGTGCCACCAGTGATTTGGGGGAAAACATTCAGTACTTC. This encodes CATSDLGENIQYF.

This chain connects TRBV20-1 to TRBJ2-1; 12 nucleotides line up with TRBD2. The CDR3 runs to 15 residues. J was trimmed by 8 bases and V by 2 bases; bases with no gene match: 7. CDR1 is DFQATT and CDR2 is SNEGSKA in the germline V gene (reference sequence). The CDR3 loop reads CSARPSGRGWDEQFF. The CDR3 nucleotides are TGCAGTGCTAGACCTAGCGGGAGGGGTTGGGATGAGCAGTTCTTC.

This chain uses TRBV12-3 or TRBV12-4 with TRBJ1-2; the D is unclear. Trimming pared 2 bases from V and 7 bases from J, leaving 17 bases between. This CDR3 contains 15 residues. CDR3 in amino acids: CASSLSLGRGAGYTF. The CDR3 nucleotides read TGTGCCAGCAGTTTATCGCTGGGAAGAGGTGCTGGCTACACCTTC.

The rearrangement uses TRBV6-2 or TRBV6-3 and TRBJ2-6; D unclear. Trimming took 2 bases from V and 1 from J, leaving 12 bases between them. The CDR3 contains 17 residues. The germline V gene encodes CDR1 MNHEY and CDR2 SVGEGT. The CDR3 loop is CASSYIGARSGANVLTF. DNA for the CDR3: TGTGCCAGCAGTTACATAGGAGCCAGGTCTGGGGCCAACGTCCTGACTTTC.

The chain links TRBV7-6 to TRBJ2-1; TRBD2 aligns across 7 bases. The germline gives CDR1 SGHVS, CDR2 FNYEAQ. V was clipped by 0 bases and J by 3 bases; unmatched bases: 8. The CDR3 consists of 17 residues. CDR3 sequence reads: CASSLARQREDYNEQFF. DNA of the CDR3: TGTGCCAGCAGCTTAGCGCGACAGCGGGAAGACTACAATGAGCAGTTCTTC.

The table lists this clonotype with a count of one. The chain links TRBV11-2 to TRBJ1-6, with a possible D match to TRBD1 (6 bases). In germline, CDR1 is SGHAT, CDR2 FQNNGV. V was cut by 5 bases and J by 10 bases, with 15 bases left in between. The CDR3 is 14 amino acids. DNA for the CDR3: TGTGCCAGCAGCCCTAACAGGGAGGGATCACCCCTCCACTTT. Translating it yields CASSPNREGSPLHF.

The chain couples TRBV27 to TRBJ2-4, with D perhaps assigned TRBD1 or TRBD2 (5 bases each). Germline V gene lookup returns CDR1 MNHEY and CDR2 SMNVEV (reference sequence). The CDR3 loop spans 14 amino acids. V lost 4 bases to trimming and J lost 1 base, with 8 bases between them. DNA for the CDR3: TGTGCCAGCAGTTCGGGGCTGGCCAAAAACATTCAGTACTTC. Translating it yields CASSSGLAKNIQYF.

The V and J genes are TRBV5-6 and TRBJ1-1, with D possibly being TRBD1 (5 bases). V gave up 4 bases and J gave up 6 bases, with 10 bases separating them. Germline lookup yields CDR1 SGHDT and CDR2 YYEEEE. The CDR3 runs to 12 residues. The CDR3 reads CASSHQGSEAFF. DNA of the CDR3: TGTGCCAGCAGCCACCAGGGATCTGAAGCTTTCTTT.

The chain carries TRBV30 and TRBJ2-7; 8 nucleotides align to TRBD1. Germline-derived CDR1 and CDR2 are GTSNPN and SVGIG (reference sequence). There are 13 residues in the CDR3. V was clipped by 7 bases and J by 4 bases; unmatched bases: 9. CDR3 region: CASTRDRSYEQYF. Written as DNA, the CDR3 is TGTGCCTCCACCCGGGACAGGTCTTACGAGCAGTACTTC.

The sample holds a few counts of this clonotype. The CDR3 is CASSLSQGTYGYTF. The CDR3 DNA follows: TGTGCCAGCAGTTTATCACAGGGGACCTATGGCTACACCTTC. The chain combines TRBV27 with TRBJ1-2; 7 bases align to TRBD1. CDR1 is MNHEY, CDR2 SMNVEV, per germline (reference sequence). The CDR3 runs 14 residues. Trimming took 0 bases from V and 4 from J; bases not matched to a gene: 2.

In the case of this clonotype: At one boundary the junction diverges from the germline segment, which might be a read error. The J gene is TRBJ2-7, the V gene TRBV9; 9 bases agree with TRBD2. CDR3 length: 15 residues. Germline V gene lookup returns CDR1 SGDLS and CDR2 YYNGEE. The DNA of the CDR3 is TGTGCCAGCAGCGTAGGAGCGGGAGGATCCTTCGAGCAGTACTTC. Residues: CASSVGAGGSFEQYF.

Judged by abundance, this clonotype is large. This chain uses TRBV5-5 with TRBJ2-1; the D gene could be TRBD1 or TRBD2 (5 bases each). V lost 2 bases and J lost 5, with 14 bases in between. Germline-derived CDR1 and CDR2 are SGHKS and YYEKEE (reference sequence). This CDR3 contains 15 residues. In DNA form, the CDR3 reads TGTGCCAGCAGCTTCCCCGGGACCACTAACAATGAGCAGTTCTTC. It specifies CASSFPGTTNNEQFF.

The rearrangement joins TRBV12-5 to TRBJ2-3, with 9 bases fitting TRBD1. The length of the CDR3 is 16 residues. The germline V gene has CDR1 LGHNT and CDR2 FRNRAP. The trim removed 5 bases at V and 6 bases at J, leaving 12 bases unmatched. CDR3 bases: TGTGCTAGTGGTGTGGGACAGGGATCAAACGGGGATACGCAGTATTTT. Protein product: CASGVGQGSNGDTQYF.